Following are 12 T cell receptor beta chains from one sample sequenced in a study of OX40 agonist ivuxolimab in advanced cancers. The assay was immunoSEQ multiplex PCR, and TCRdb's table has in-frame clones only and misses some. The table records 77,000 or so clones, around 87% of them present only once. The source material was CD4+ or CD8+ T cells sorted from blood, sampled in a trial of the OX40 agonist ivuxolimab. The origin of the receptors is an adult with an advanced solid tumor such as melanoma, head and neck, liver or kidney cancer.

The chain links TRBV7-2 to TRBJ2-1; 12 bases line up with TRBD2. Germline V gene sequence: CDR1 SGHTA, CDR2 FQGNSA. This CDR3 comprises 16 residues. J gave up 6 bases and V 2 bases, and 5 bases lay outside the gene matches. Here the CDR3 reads CASSLQGTSGFNEQFF. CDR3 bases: TGTGCCAGCAGCTTACAGGGGACTAGCGGGTTCAATGAGCAGTTCTTC.

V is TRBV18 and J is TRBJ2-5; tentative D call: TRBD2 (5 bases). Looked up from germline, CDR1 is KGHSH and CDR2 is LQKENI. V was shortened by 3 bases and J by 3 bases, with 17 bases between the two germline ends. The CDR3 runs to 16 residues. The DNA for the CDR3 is TGTGCCAGCTCACCCCTTCCGGTCGTCGGGGAAGAGACCCAGTACTTC. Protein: CASSPLPVVGEETQYF.

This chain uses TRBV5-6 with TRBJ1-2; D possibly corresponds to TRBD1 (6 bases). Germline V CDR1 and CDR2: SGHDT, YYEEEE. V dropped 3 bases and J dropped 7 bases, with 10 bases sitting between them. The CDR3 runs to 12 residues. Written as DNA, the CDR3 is TGTGCCAGCAGCTCCGGGACAACTGGCTACACCTTC. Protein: CASSSGTTGYTF.

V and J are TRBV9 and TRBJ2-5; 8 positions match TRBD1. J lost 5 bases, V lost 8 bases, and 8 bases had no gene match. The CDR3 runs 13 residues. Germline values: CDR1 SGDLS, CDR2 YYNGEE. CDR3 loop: CASGGQVFETQYF. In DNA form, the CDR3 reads TGTGCCAGTGGGGGACAGGTATTTGAGACCCAGTACTTC.

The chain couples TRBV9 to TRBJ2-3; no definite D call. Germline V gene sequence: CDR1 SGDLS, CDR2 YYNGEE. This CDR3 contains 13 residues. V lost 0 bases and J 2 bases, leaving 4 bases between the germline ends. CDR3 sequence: CASSVENTDTQYF. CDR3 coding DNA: TGTGCCAGCAGCGTAGAGAACACAGATACGCAGTATTTT.

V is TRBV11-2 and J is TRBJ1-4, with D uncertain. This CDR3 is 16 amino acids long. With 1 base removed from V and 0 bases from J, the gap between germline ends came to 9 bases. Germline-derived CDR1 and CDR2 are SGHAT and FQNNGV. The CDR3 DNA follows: TGTGCCAGCAGCTTAGCGCTGGGTTCAACTAATGAAAAACTGTTTTTT. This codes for CASSLALGSTNEKLFF.

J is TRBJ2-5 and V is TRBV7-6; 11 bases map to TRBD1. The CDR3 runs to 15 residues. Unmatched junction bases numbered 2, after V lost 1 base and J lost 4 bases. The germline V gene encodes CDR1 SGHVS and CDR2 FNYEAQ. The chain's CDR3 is CASSLVGQGAETQYF. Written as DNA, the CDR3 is TGTGCCAGCAGCTTAGTAGGACAGGGGGCAGAGACCCAGTACTTC. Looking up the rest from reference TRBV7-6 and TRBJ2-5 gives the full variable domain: GAGVSQSPRYKVTKRGQDVALRCDPISGHVSLYWYRQALGQGPEFLTYFNYEAQQDKSGLPNDRFSAERPEGSISTLTIQRTEQRDSAMYRCASSLVGQGAETQYFGPGTRLLVL.

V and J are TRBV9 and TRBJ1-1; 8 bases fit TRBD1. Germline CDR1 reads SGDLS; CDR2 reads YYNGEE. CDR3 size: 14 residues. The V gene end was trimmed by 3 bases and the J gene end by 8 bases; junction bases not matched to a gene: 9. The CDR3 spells CASSGSQGVGEAFF. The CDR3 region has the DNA TGTGCCAGCAGCGGGTCACAGGGGGTCGGCGAAGCTTTCTTT.

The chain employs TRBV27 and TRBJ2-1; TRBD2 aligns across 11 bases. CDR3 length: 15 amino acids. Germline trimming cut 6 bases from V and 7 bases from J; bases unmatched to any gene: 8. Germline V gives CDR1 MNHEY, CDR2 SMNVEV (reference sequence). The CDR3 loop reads CASSPLAGASNEQFF. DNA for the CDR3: TGTGCCAGCAGCCCACTAGCGGGGGCGAGTAATGAGCAGTTCTTC.

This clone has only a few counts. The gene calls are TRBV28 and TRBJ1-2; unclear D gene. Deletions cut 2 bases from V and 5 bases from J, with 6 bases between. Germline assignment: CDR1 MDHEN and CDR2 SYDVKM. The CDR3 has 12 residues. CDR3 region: CASSLEGYGYTF. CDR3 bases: TGTGCCAGCAGTTTAGAAGGGTATGGCTACACCTTC.

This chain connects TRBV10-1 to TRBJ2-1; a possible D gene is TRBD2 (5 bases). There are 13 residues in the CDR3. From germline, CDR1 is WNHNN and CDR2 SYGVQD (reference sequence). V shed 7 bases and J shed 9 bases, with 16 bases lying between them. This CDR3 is CASTQTAEGEQFF. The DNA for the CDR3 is TGCGCCAGCACTCAGACCGCCGAGGGTGAGCAGTTCTTC.

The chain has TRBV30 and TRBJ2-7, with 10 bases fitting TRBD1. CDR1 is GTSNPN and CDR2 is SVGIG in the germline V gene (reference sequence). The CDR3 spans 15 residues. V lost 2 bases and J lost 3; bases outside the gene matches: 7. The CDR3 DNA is TGTGCCTGGAGTATTCCGACAGGGGGCAGCTACGAGCAGTACTTC. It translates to CAWSIPTGGSYEQYF.